This T cell receptor beta chain emerged from a study of cytomegalovirus exposure and HLA in healthy donors. Study at large: About 80 million unique TCRs from HLA-typed donors were held in an early data release. Study-wide results and caveats: It has been reported that TCR beta sequences accurately predicted the HLA-A and HLA-B alleles of most subjects.

On this clone itself: The antigen is unknown.

PCR involved 60 Vbeta and 13 Jbeta primers. The method was immunoSEQ multiplex PCR; TCRdb's version includes in-frame clones alone and lacks a portion of them. This sample yields a few hundred thousand clones, of which about 89% are seen a single time; approximately 1% belongs to the top ten. The clonotype originates from a woman younger than 30 in good health and CMV-seronegative. Sequenced input: PBMCs.

The CDR3 DNA is TGCGCCAGCAGCTTGGCCGACAGGGGAGGGTACGAGCAGTACTTC. Its protein is CASSLADRGGYEQYF. The chain is built from TRBV5-1 and TRBJ2-7, with D possibly TRBD1 on 8 matching bases. The germline gives CDR1 SGHRS, CDR2 YFSETQ. The CDR3 runs 15 residues. Trimming stripped 0 bases from V and 4 bases from J, with 14 bases between.